The T cell receptor beta chain described here comes from a study of blood T cell repertoires in COVID-19. Only in-frame clones appear in the TCRdb table, and some are missing; sequencing was by immunoSEQ multiplex PCR. The sample records approximately 210,000 clones, around 81% being singletons. The germline V gene has CDR1 KGHSH and CDR2 LQKENI. V was pared by 3 bases and J by 3 bases, with 6 bases of the junction left unmatched. The CDR3 sequence is 15 residues long. The chain is built from TRBV18 and TRBJ2-7, with 9 positions matching TRBD1. The sequenced sample was PBMCs or T cells enriched from blood (not recorded which). This sequence was found in a man aged 25-40 years with acute COVID-19. The CDR3 spells CASSPLPGQGYEQYF. The CDR3 bases are TGTGCCAGCTCACCGCTACCGGGACAGGGCTACGAGCAGTACTTC.